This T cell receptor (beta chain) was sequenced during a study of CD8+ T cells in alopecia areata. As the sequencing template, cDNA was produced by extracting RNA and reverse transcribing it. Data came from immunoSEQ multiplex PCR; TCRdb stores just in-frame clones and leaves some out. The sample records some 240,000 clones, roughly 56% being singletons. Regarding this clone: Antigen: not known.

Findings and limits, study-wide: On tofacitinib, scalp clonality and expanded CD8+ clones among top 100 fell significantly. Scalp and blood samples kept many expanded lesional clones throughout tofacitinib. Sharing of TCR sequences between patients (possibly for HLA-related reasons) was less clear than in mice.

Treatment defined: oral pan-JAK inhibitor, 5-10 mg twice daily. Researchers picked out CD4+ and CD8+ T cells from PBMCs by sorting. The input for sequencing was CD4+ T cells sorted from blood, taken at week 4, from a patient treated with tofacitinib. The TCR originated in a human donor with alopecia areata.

This CDR3 reads CAWSVPRGEAFF. CDR3 nucleotide sequence: TGTGCCTGGAGTGTCCCTAGGGGTGAAGCTTTCTTT. The V gene is TRBV30, the J gene TRBJ1-1; D is possibly TRBD1 (5 bases). The CDR3 consists of 12 residues. Trimming took off 0 bases at V and 7 bases at J, with 9 bases between the two ends. The germline V gene has CDR1 GTSNPN and CDR2 SVGIG (reference sequence).